This entry lists 14 T cell receptor beta chains sequenced from one sample in a study of spatial heterogeneity in lung cancer. Their antigens are not known. Time point of the sample: sample taken at primary tumor resection. TCRdb fed the 5' RACE reads into MiXCR, producing one record per CDR3 protein. The data show about 11,000 distinct CDR3 sequences, around 10% seen once. General study results and limits: Counts of expanded alpha and beta TCRs within tumors tracked the tumor nonsynonymous mutation count.

The starting material was lung tumor tissue, obtained at surgery. The receptors originated from a female donor with early-stage non-small cell lung cancer.

Only a few counts were recorded for this clonotype. The chain couples TRBV6-6 to TRBJ2-7; 7 bases are shared with TRBD1. J gave up 6 bases and V 6 bases, and 11 bases lay outside the gene matches. CDR3 length equals 14 residues. Germline V lookup: CDR1 MNHNY, CDR2 SVGAGI (reference sequence). CDR3 loop: CASRPQGPEGEQYF. The CDR3 DNA is TGTGCCAGCAGGCCACAGGGGCCTGAAGGCGAGCAGTACTTC.

This clonotype was seen ten or more times. CDR3 protein: CASSLVDGRGIQYF. The CDR3 DNA reads TGTGCCAGCAGTTTAGTGGACGGTCGGGGCATTCAGTACTTC. The gene calls are TRBV12-3 or TRBV12-4 and TRBJ2-4; a weak D match, TRBD2 (5 bases). The V end was cut by 1 base, the J end by 9 bases, with 13 bases between. The CDR3 consists of 14 residues.

The chain carries TRBV7-2 and TRBJ2-7, with 13 bases lining up with TRBD2. Germline-derived CDR1 and CDR2 are SGHTA and FQGNSA. This CDR3 contains 16 residues. The V segment lost 4 bases and the J segment 0 bases; nucleotides outside the gene matches: 3. The DNA for the CDR3 is TGTGCCAGCAGCTCCCGGACTAGCGGGAGCTCCTACGAGCAGTACTTC. Protein: CASSSRTSGSSYEQYF. The full variable domain, its missing parts supplied by reference TRBV7-2 and TRBJ2-7, is GAGVSQSPSNKVTEKGKDVELRCDPISGHTALYWYRQSLGQGLEFLIYFQGNSAPDKSGLPSDRFSAERTGGSVSTLTIQRTQQEDSAVYLCASSSRTSGSSYEQYFGPGTRLTVT.

This clonotype was counted only a few times. This chain links TRBV6-5 with TRBJ2-7; D call uncertain. The CDR3 loop spans 15 amino acids. Between the trimmed V and J ends, which lost 0 bases and 2 bases, there was a span of 11 bases. Germline lookup yields CDR1 MNHEY and CDR2 SVGAGI. The CDR3 region is CASSYSLVKPYEQYF. In nucleotides, the CDR3 is TGTGCCAGCAGTTACTCCCTCGTGAAACCCTACGAGCAGTACTTC.

The CDR3 coding sequence is TGTGCCAGCAGTCTGGGGGGGGTGGTACCTATGGACGAGCAGTACTTC. As protein: CASSLGGVVPMDEQYF. The gene calls are TRBV12-3 or TRBV12-4 and TRBJ2-7; 7 bases are shared with TRBD2. V lost 5 bases and J lost 5; bases outside the gene matches: 15. The CDR3 is 16 residues long.

This clonotype ranks as medium-sized (0.01 to 0.1%). J is TRBJ2-2 and V is TRBV18; possible D gene TRBD2, 6 bases. Between the trimmed V and J ends, which lost 0 bases and 0 bases, there was a span of 8 bases. In germline, CDR1 is KGHSH, CDR2 LQKENI. This CDR3 is built from 16 residues. The CDR3 here is CASSPPSGANTGELFF. In DNA, the CDR3 is TGTGCCAGCTCACCACCGTCGGGGGCGAACACCGGGGAGCTGTTTTTT.

V and J are TRBV12-3 or TRBV12-4 and TRBJ1-2; a weak D match, TRBD1 (6 bases). The CDR3 is made up of 11 amino acids. Trimming cost V 8 bases and J 9 bases, with 13 bases left between them. The CDR3 is CASGEQGRYTF. The CDR3 DNA is TGTGCCAGCGGGGAACAGGGTCGCTACACCTTC.

There are many counts of this clonotype. CDR3 in DNA: TGCGCCAGCAGCTCTCTCGGACAGCCCCAAGAGACCCAGTACTTC. It translates to CASSSLGQPQETQYF. The J gene is TRBJ2-5, the V gene TRBV5-1, with a tentative D call TRBD1 (6 bases). Germline V gene sequence: CDR1 SGHRS, CDR2 YFSETQ. The CDR3 has 15 residues. Deletions cut 3 bases from V and 1 base from J, with 13 bases between.

This clonotype has ten or more counts. The rearrangement joins TRBV6-2 or TRBV6-3 to TRBJ1-1; maybe TRBD1 (5 bases). The CDR3 runs to 15 residues. Trimming took 0 bases from V and 5 from J, leaving 13 bases between them. The germline CDR1 and CDR2 sequences are MNHEY and SVGEGT. As DNA, the CDR3 is TGTGCCAGCAGTTACTCGACCCCCGAGGGGACTGAAGCTTTCTTT. This codes for CASSYSTPEGTEAFF.

This clonotype was counted many times. The V call is TRBV12-5, the J call TRBJ2-5; no definite D call. The CDR3 extends over 12 amino acids. CDR1 and CDR2 (germline): LGHNT, FRNRAP. V lost 9 bases and J lost 7, with 15 bases in between. The CDR3 region has the DNA TGTGCTAGCGCGTTATCGGAAGGGACCCAGTACTTC. The encoded protein is CASALSEGTQYF.

The chain recombines TRBV6-5 with TRBJ2-3; the D call may be TRBD1 or TRBD2 (5 bases each). The CDR3 runs to 16 residues. Germline V CDR1 and CDR2: MNHEY, SVGAGI. Trimming left V 0 bases short and J 5 bases short, with 15 bases between. The CDR3 sequence: CASSYSARPGRDTQYF. The CDR3 DNA reads as TGTGCCAGCAGTTACTCGGCTCGGCCAGGGAGAGATACGCAGTATTTT.

This clonotype was found a few times. The DNA for the CDR3 is TGTGCCAGCAGACGGGACAGCCCTAATGAAAAACTGTTTTTT. It specifies CASRRDSPNEKLFF. The chain recombines TRBV27 with TRBJ1-4; TRBD1 agrees at 7 bases. The germline V gene has CDR1 MNHEY and CDR2 SMNVEV (reference sequence). The CDR3 contains 14 residues. V lost 6 bases to trimming and J lost 3 bases; unmatched junction nucleotides: 4.

This clonotype was picked up a small number of times. The CDR3 region is CASSFSGRAEETQYF. The CDR3 nucleotides are TGTGCCAGCAGTTTTAGCGGGAGGGCCGAAGAGACCCAGTACTTC. The chain joins TRBV12-3 or TRBV12-4 to TRBJ2-5, with 11 bases fitting TRBD2. The V gene end was trimmed by 3 bases and the J gene end by 3 bases; junction bases not matched to a gene: 3. This CDR3 has 15 residues.

The genes are TRBV6-1 and TRBJ1-1; D unresolved. CDR1 and CDR2 (germline): MNHNS, SASEGT. The V and J ends lost 4 bases and 1 base respectively, with 19 bases between them. The CDR3 sequence is 17 residues long. The CDR3 reads CASSGRVSGWGNTEAFF. The CDR3 DNA follows: TGTGCCAGCAGTGGTCGGGTCTCTGGGTGGGGGAACACTGAAGCTTTCTTT.